This T cell receptor (beta chain) was captured by sequencing in a study of blood T cell repertoires in COVID-19. Study-wide background: Collection of acute and convalescent COVID-19 samples took place in the United States, Italy and Spain. Sample material is recorded as cDNA or gDNA derived from T cells, B-cell-depleted T cells, or PBMCs.

Patients from Seattle were sampled longitudinally, starting during active infection. Germline CDR1 reads MDHEN; CDR2 reads SYDVKM. This CDR3 is 11 amino acids long. Trimming removed 7 bases from V and 6 bases from J, with 8 bases in between. Authors' processing steps: For nucleated cells, counts were estimated from reference gene primer amplification. Measured with immunoSEQ multiplex PCR; TCRdb has only the in-frame clones, and not every one. V and J calls and clone size are as listed in that table; D and trimming were resolved from the DNA. The table records some 200,000 clones, under 85% of them present only once.

V gene TRBV28 combines with J gene TRBJ2-3; a weak D match, TRBD2 (6 bases). Sequencing input: peripheral blood. The clonotype was recovered from a woman of 80 years or more with COVID-19, enrolled during active disease. CDR3 region: CASIGGDTQYF. The CDR3 region has the DNA TGTGCCAGCATAGGAGGGGATACGCAGTATTTT.